A single sample gave rise to the 26 T cell receptor beta chains below, sequenced in a study of blood T cell repertoires in COVID-19. Data came from immunoSEQ multiplex PCR; TCRdb stores just in-frame clones and leaves some out. The table records about 160,000 clones, approximately 92% of them present only once. Sequencing was carried out using peripheral blood. All receptors derive from a man younger than 40 with COVID-19, enrolled during active disease.

J is TRBJ2-7 and V is TRBV6-2 or TRBV6-3, with TRBD2 matching over 9 bases. The CDR3 sequence is 17 residues long. V gave up 0 bases and J gave up 4 bases; unmatched junction bases: 10. CDR1 and CDR2 from the germline V gene are MNHEY and SVGEGT. Here the CDR3 DNA reads TGTGCCAGCAGTTACTCCATTCTAGCGGGAAATCGGTACGAGCAGTACTTC. Translated: CASSYSILAGNRYEQYF.

The J gene is TRBJ1-5, the V gene TRBV9, with D possibly TRBD1 on 6 matching bases. Trimming took off 3 bases at V and 0 bases at J, with 10 bases between the two ends. This CDR3 has 15 amino acids. Germline CDR1 is SGDLS and CDR2 is YYNGEE. CDR3 residues: CASSEGGISNQPQHF. The CDR3, as DNA: TGTGCCAGCAGCGAGGGGGGGATTAGCAATCAGCCCCAGCATTTT.

The rearrangement joins TRBV14 to TRBJ1-1; possibly TRBD1 for D (5 bases). The CDR3 sequence is 12 residues long. V dropped 4 bases and J dropped 9 bases, with 12 bases sitting between them. In germline, CDR1 is SGHDN, CDR2 FVKESK. This chain's CDR3 is CASSPQGYQAFF. The CDR3 nucleotides read TGTGCCAGCAGCCCGCAGGGATACCAAGCTTTCTTT.

The chain is built from TRBV7-9 and TRBJ2-1, with D possibly matching TRBD2 (7 bases). V lost 0 bases and J 9 bases, leaving 15 bases between the germline ends. Per germline, CDR1 SEHNR and CDR2 FQNEAQ (reference sequence). CDR3 size: 15 residues. The CDR3: CASSLATGGGTEQFF. As DNA, the CDR3 is TGTGCCAGCAGCTTAGCGACGGGGGGCGGGACTGAGCAGTTCTTC.

The chain carries TRBV7-6 and TRBJ2-3; TRBD2 aligns across 8 bases. V lost 3 bases, J lost 0 bases, and 5 bases stayed unmatched. The CDR3 is 16 amino acids. Germline V gene data show CDR1 as SGHVS and CDR2 as FNYEAQ. CDR3 residues: CASSLSGGLSTDTQYF. DNA for the CDR3: TGTGCCAGCAGCTTGAGCGGGGGCCTTAGCACAGATACGCAGTATTTT.

This clone was counted once. V gene TRBV15 combines with J gene TRBJ2-1; 8 nucleotides match TRBD1. Germline lookup yields CDR1 LNHNV and CDR2 YYDKDF (reference sequence). CDR3 length: 16 amino acids. V shed 4 bases and J 3 bases; nucleotides not matched to a gene: 8. Here the CDR3 DNA reads TGTGCCACCAGCAAACGACAGGGGAGAGTCTACAATGAGCAGTTCTTC. Encoded protein: CATSKRQGRVYNEQFF.

The chain joins TRBV18 to TRBJ2-7; 11 nucleotides match TRBD2. There are 16 residues in the CDR3. Germline V gene sequence: CDR1 KGHSH, CDR2 LQKENI. After removal of 3 bases from V and 6 bases from J, the junction contained 10 bases not matched to a gene. CDR3 coding DNA: TGTGCCAGCTCACCGATACCGACTAGCGGGACCCTCGAGCAGTACTTC. Translating it yields CASSPIPTSGTLEQYF.

V usage is TRBV28 and J usage is TRBJ1-1, with TRBD1 matching 8 bases. This CDR3 comprises 14 residues. The V and J ends lost 5 bases and 2 bases, in that order; junction bases with no gene match: 4. The germline gives CDR1 MDHEN, CDR2 SYDVKM. CDR3 bases: TGTGCCAGCAGTACCGGACAGGGTAACACTGAAGCTTTCTTT. This codes for CASSTGQGNTEAFF.

The chain couples TRBV3-1 (or the pseudogene TRBV3-2) to TRBJ1-5; D unresolved. The CDR3 has 13 residues. Germline V gives CDR1 LGHDT, CDR2 YNNKEL (reference sequence). Trimming took 4 bases from V and 6 from J, leaving 10 bases between them. Written as DNA, the CDR3 is TGTGCCAGCAGCCGGTCGCACAGTCAGCCCCAGCATTTT. It translates to CASSRSHSQPQHF.

V is TRBV7-3 and J is TRBJ2-1; TRBD2 matches 7 bases. Trimming at V came to 4 bases and at J to 8 bases, leaving 14 bases not matched to a gene. In germline, CDR1 is SGHTA, CDR2 FQGTGA. The CDR3 spans 16 residues. Here the CDR3 DNA reads TGTGCCAGCAGCTCCCGGGGCGGCGGGGGAGGCTATGAGCAGTTCTTC. It specifies CASSSRGGGGGYEQFF.

The rearrangement joins TRBV3-1 (or the pseudogene TRBV3-2) to TRBJ2-2; 7 nucleotides align to TRBD1. The CDR3 contains 15 residues. CDR1 LGHDT and CDR2 YNNKEL come from the germline V gene (reference sequence). The J segment lost 2 bases and the V segment lost 4 bases, leaving 4 bases of the junction unmatched. The CDR3: CASSPRDSNTGELFF. CDR3 sequence (DNA): TGTGCCAGCAGCCCCCGGGACAGCAACACCGGGGAGCTGTTTTTT.

The rearrangement joins TRBV5-4 to TRBJ2-7, with 12 bases identical to TRBD2. Germline V gives CDR1 SGHNT, CDR2 YYREEE (reference sequence). The V segment lost 4 bases and the J segment 1 base; nucleotides outside the gene matches: 6. The CDR3 consists of 16 residues. CDR3 DNA sequence: TGTGCCAGCAGCCCCCTAGCGGGAGGGGGGTCCTACGAGCAGTACTTC. Protein sequence: CASSPLAGGGSYEQYF.

The genes are TRBV4-1 and TRBJ2-1; D may be TRBD1 (6 bases). V was shortened by 0 bases and J by 7 bases, with 13 bases between the two germline ends. The CDR3 extends over 15 amino acids. Per germline, CDR1 MGHRA and CDR2 YSYEKL. The CDR3 reads CASSQDRGMRNEQFF. For the CDR3, the DNA is TGCGCCAGCAGCCAAGACAGGGGAATGAGGAATGAGCAGTTCTTC.

This chain connects TRBV28 to TRBJ2-5, with 7 bases that match TRBD1. CDR3 size: 17 residues. From germline, CDR1 is MDHEN and CDR2 SYDVKM. The junction had 23 bases not matched to a gene; V was cut back by 7 bases and J by 9 bases. The CDR3 nucleotides read TGTGCCAGCAAAACCCGCCGGGGACAGCCACACCAAAGGCCCCAGTACTTC. Amino acid sequence: CASKTRRGQPHQRPQYF.

V and J are TRBV6-5 and TRBJ1-1; no reliable D call. The V gene lost 6 bases and the J gene lost 5 bases, with 16 bases spanning the gap. This CDR3 has 14 residues. Germline CDR1 MNHEY, CDR2 SVGAGI. CDR3 bases: TGTGCCAGCAGAAAAGGCAACAGAATTACTGAAGCTTTCTTT. Translating gives CASRKGNRITEAFF.

The rearrangement joins TRBV5-8 to TRBJ2-4; tentative D call: TRBD2 (6 bases). V lost 6 bases and J 0 bases, leaving 16 bases between the germline ends. There are 16 residues in the CDR3. Germline V gives CDR1 SGHTS, CDR2 YDEGEE. The CDR3 DNA follows: TGTGCCAGCAACAAAAGGGTCGGGGGAGCCAAAAACATTCAGTACTTC. This gives the protein CASNKRVGGAKNIQYF.

This sequence joins TRBV6-6 and TRBJ2-1, with D possibly TRBD1 on 6 matching bases. CDR1 is MNHNY, CDR2 SVGAGI, per germline (reference sequence). CDR3 length: 15 residues. Trimming took 4 bases from V and 0 from J, leaving 10 bases between them. CDR3 nucleotide sequence: TGTGCCAGCAGTTTGACAGGCAGCTCCTACAATGAGCAGTTCTTC. It codes for CASSLTGSSYNEQFF.

The rearrangement joins TRBV15 to TRBJ1-2, with no clear D. The CDR3 spans 14 residues. The V end lost 1 base, the J end lost 2 bases, and 8 bases lay between the germline ends. Germline V lookup: CDR1 LNHNV, CDR2 YYDKDF (reference sequence). CDR3 loop: CATSRGGLNYGYTF. DNA for the CDR3: TGTGCCACCAGCAGAGGAGGTCTAAACTATGGCTACACCTTC. The entire variable domain, with the rest obtained from reference TRBV15 and TRBJ1-2, is as follows: DAMVIQNPRYQVTQFGKPVTLSCSQTLNHNVMYWYQQKSSQAPKLLFHYYDKDFNNEADTPDNFQSRRPNTSFCFLDIRSPGLGDTAMYLCATSRGGLNYGYTFGSGTRLTVV.

V is TRBV7-3 and J is TRBJ2-3, with 8 bases that match TRBD1. The CDR3 runs 15 residues. Losses at the gene ends were 5 bases for V and 3 bases for J; bases not matched to a gene: 7. Germline V lookup: CDR1 SGHTA, CDR2 FQGTGA. The CDR3 bases are TGTGCCAGCAGCCCAGGGGGCCCCGGGACAGATACGCAGTATTTT. This codes for CASSPGGPGTDTQYF.

This clone has only one observation. J is TRBJ2-3 and V is TRBV5-1; 12 nucleotides agree with TRBD2. Germline V gene lookup returns CDR1 SGHRS and CDR2 YFSETQ. This CDR3 comprises 16 residues. J lost 0 bases, V lost 5 bases, and 4 bases had no gene match. The CDR3 protein is CASRDGTSGSTDTQYF. The CDR3 DNA reads TGCGCCAGCAGGGACGGGACTAGCGGGAGCACAGATACGCAGTATTTT.

V gene TRBV6-1 combines with J gene TRBJ2-2; 9 bases are shared with TRBD1. Looked up from germline, CDR1 is MNHNS and CDR2 is SASEGT. This CDR3 spans 16 amino acids. V was pared by 4 bases and J by 0 bases, with 3 bases of the junction left unmatched. This chain's CDR3 is CASSARQGANTGELFF. CDR3 sequence (DNA): TGTGCCAGCAGTGCCCGACAGGGGGCGAACACCGGGGAGCTGTTTTTT.

This sequence joins TRBV9 and TRBJ2-2; D perhaps matches TRBD2 (5 bases). Trimming left V 6 bases short and J 5 bases short, with 17 bases between. CDR1 is SGDLS, CDR2 YYNGEE, per germline. There are 15 residues in the CDR3. The CDR3 DNA reads as TGTGCCAGCATCCTCCGGGGAGATAGGACCGGGGAGCTGTTTTTT. Residues: CASILRGDRTGELFF.

This chain connects TRBV11-3 to TRBJ2-1; 7 bases agree with TRBD1. From germline, CDR1 is SGHNT and CDR2 YENEEA. The CDR3 has 13 residues. Trimming took 5 bases from V and 7 from J; bases not matched to a gene: 5. The CDR3 protein is CASSTRQGNEQFF. CDR3 sequence (DNA): TGTGCCAGCAGCACTAGACAGGGTAATGAGCAGTTCTTC.

The chain links TRBV28 to TRBJ1-1; no definite D call. Germline V gives CDR1 MDHEN, CDR2 SYDVKM. Trimming removed 7 bases at V and 0 bases at J, with 15 bases between. This CDR3 is built from 15 residues. The chain's CDR3 is CASTIPVSVNTEAFF. The DNA of the CDR3 is TGTGCCAGCACCATCCCTGTCAGTGTGAACACTGAAGCTTTCTTT.

This clone has only one observation. This chain joins TRBV28 and TRBJ2-7; a possible D gene is TRBD2 (7 bases). CDR3 length: 14 residues. The germline gives CDR1 MDHEN, CDR2 SYDVKM. V was clipped by 2 bases and J by 2 bases, with 10 bases between them. CDR3 bases: TGTGCCAGCAGTTTAGCGGGGGCGACCTACGAGCAGTACTTC. Translation gives CASSLAGATYEQYF.

This sequence joins TRBV4-1 and TRBJ2-1, with D tentatively TRBD2 (6 bases). Per germline, CDR1 MGHRA and CDR2 YSYEKL. CDR3 size: 15 residues. Deletions cut 2 bases from V and 3 bases from J, with 11 bases between. DNA for the CDR3: TGCGCCAGCAGCCAACGTAGCGGAGACTACAATGAGCAGTTCTTC. It codes for CASSQRSGDYNEQFF.